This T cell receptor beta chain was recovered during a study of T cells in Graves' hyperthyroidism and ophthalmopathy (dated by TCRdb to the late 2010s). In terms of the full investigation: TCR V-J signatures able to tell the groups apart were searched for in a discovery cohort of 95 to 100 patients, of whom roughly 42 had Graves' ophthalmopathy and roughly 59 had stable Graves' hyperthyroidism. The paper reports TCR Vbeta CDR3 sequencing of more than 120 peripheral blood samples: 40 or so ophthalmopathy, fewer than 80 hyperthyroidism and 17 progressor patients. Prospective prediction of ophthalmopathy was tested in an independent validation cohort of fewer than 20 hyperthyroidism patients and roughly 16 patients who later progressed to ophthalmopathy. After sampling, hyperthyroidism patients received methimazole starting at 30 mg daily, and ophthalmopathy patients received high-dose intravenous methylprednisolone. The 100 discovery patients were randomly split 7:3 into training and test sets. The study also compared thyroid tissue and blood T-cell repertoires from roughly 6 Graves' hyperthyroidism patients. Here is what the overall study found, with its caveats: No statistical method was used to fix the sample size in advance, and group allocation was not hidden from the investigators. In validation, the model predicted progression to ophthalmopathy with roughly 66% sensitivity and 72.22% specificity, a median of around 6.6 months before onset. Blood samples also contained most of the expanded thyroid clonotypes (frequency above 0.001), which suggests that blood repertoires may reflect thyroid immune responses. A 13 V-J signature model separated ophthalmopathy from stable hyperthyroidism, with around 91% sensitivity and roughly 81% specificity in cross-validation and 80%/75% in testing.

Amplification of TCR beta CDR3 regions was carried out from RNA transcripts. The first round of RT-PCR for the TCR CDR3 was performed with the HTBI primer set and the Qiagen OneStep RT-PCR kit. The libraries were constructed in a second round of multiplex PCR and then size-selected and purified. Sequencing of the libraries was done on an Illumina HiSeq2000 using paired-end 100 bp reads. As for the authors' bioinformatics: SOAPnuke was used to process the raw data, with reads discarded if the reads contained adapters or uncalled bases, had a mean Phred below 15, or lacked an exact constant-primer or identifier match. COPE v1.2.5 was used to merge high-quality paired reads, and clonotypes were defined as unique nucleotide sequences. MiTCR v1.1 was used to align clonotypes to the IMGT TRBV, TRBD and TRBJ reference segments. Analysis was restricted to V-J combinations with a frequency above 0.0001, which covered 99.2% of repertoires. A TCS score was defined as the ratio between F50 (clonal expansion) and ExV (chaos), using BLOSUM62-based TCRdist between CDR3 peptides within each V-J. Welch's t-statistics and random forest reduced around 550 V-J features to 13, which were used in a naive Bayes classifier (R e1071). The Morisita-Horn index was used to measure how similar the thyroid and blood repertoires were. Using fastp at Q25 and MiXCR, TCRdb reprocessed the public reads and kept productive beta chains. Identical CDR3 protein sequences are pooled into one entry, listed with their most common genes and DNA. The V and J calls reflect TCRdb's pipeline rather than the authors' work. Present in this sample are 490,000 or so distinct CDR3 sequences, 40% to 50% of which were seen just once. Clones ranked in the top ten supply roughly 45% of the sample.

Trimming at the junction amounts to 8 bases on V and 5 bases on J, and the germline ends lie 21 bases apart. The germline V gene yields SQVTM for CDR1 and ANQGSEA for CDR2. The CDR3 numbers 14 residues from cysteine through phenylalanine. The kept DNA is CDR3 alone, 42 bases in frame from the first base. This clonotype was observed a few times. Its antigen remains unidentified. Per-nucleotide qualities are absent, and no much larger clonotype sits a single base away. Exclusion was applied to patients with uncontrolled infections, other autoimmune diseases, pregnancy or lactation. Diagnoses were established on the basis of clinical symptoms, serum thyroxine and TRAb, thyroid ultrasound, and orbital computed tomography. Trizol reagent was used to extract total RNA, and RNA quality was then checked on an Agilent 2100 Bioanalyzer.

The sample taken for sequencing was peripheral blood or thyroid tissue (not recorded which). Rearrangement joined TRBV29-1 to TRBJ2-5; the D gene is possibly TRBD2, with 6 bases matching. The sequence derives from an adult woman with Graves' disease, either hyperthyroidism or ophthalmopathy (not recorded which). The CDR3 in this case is CSINRGAWMETQYF. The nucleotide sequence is TGCAGCATAAACCGCGGGGCCTGGATGGAGACCCAGTACTTC.